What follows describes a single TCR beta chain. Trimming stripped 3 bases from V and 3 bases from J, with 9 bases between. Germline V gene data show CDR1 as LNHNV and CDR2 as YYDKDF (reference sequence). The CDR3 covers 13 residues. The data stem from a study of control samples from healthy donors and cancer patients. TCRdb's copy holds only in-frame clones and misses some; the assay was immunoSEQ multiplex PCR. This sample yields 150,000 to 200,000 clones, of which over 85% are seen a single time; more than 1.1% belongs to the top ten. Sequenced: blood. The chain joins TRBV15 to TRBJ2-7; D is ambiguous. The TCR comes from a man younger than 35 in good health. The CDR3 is CATSSPVRYEQYF. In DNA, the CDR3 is TGTGCCACCAGCAGTCCTGTTCGCTACGAGCAGTACTTC. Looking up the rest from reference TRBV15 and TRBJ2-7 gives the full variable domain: DAMVIQNPRYQVTQFGKPVTLSCSQTLNHNVMYWYQQKSSQAPKLLFHYYDKDFNNEADTPDNFQSRRPNTSFCFLDIRSPGLGDTAMYLCATSSPVRYEQYFGPGTRLTVT.